Described below is a single T cell receptor beta chain sequence and its context. Its antigen is not known. The data derive from a study of cytomegalovirus exposure and HLA in healthy donors. At the level of the study: When roughly 420 donors were genotyped, just over 80% of them were found to fall in the Caucasian-associated ancestry cluster.

Primers for the PCR totalled 60 Vbeta and 13 Jbeta. Sequencing used immunoSEQ multiplex PCR; TCRdb keeps in-frame clones, though not all of them. The profile shows 150,000 or so clones, around four fifths of them singletons. The CDR3 spans 14 residues. Trimming took 1 base from V and 1 from J, leaving 7 bases between them. CDR1 and CDR2 from the germline V gene are KGHSH and LQKENI. Study results and caveats: Three chains linked to CMV were shown in vitro to be specific for CMV antigens. Common viral pathogens seemed, in a later analysis, to connect with several of the most significant clusters.

The TCR comes from a woman aged 45-60 years in good health and CMV-seropositive. The chain recombines TRBV18 with TRBJ1-1; D is undetermined. The sequenced sample was PBMCs. In DNA form, the CDR3 reads TGTGCCAGCTCACCACTGAGGGAGAACACTGAAGCTTTCTTT. Its translation is CASSPLRENTEAFF.